The 3 T cell receptor beta chains below were found in one sample sequenced in a study of technical replicates of blood from a few donors. Assay: immunoSEQ multiplex PCR; the TCRdb copy retains only in-frame clones and omits some. Of approximately 50,000 clones listed, 86% are singletons. Input material: PBMCs. Receptors originate from a human donor in good health. Some clones in this sample may be carry-over from other donors' samples.

This chain uses TRBV6-1 with TRBJ2-5; D not certain. CDR1 is MNHNS and CDR2 is SASEGT in the germline V gene. V lost 7 bases, J lost 5 bases, and 17 bases lay in between. The CDR3 covers 14 residues. The CDR3 loop is CASTRGVIGETQYF. The CDR3 nucleotides read TGTGCCAGCACCCGAGGAGTCATCGGGGAGACCCAGTACTTC.

This chain links TRBV15 with TRBJ2-7; 7 nucleotides align to TRBD1. V shed 8 bases and J 0 bases; nucleotides not matched to a gene: 7. From germline, CDR1 is LNHNV and CDR2 YYDKDF (reference sequence). The CDR3 contains 14 residues. As DNA, the CDR3 is TGTGCCACCGCAAGGAACAGGGGCTCCTACGAGCAGTACTTC. Translation gives CATARNRGSYEQYF.

The V and J genes are TRBV9 and TRBJ2-1; a weak D match, TRBD1 (6 bases). The germline gives CDR1 SGDLS, CDR2 YYNGEE. This CDR3 spans 17 amino acids. Trimming shortened V by 0 bases and J by 9 bases, and 22 bases separated the two germline ends. The chain's CDR3 is CASSVGRGTRPGSEQFF. The CDR3 DNA is TGTGCCAGCAGCGTAGGCAGGGGCACGCGCCCCGGTAGTGAGCAGTTCTTC. The full variable domain, in which reference TRBV9 and TRBJ2-1 provide the parts outside the CDR3, is DSGVTQTPKHLITATGQRVTLRCSPRSGDLSVYWYQQSLDQGLQFLIQYYNGEERAKGNILERFSAQQFPDLHSELNLSSLELGDSALYFCASSVGRGTRPGSEQFFGPGTRLTVL.